The 27 T cell receptor beta chains below all came from one sample that was sequenced in a study of response to subunit inactivated influenza vaccine. A single record per CDR3 protein comes from TCRdb applying MiXCR to the RT-PCR reads. This table has about 650,000 distinct CDR3 sequences, 13% to 15% appearing once. Material: PBMCs from blood, obtained about 14 days before vaccination. Receptors originate from a middle-aged man who received an inactivated influenza vaccine.

The rearrangement links TRBV15 to TRBJ2-2, with D perhaps matching TRBD1 (5 bases). The CDR3 covers 17 residues. The ends were cut back, 0 bases at V and 1 base at J, with 12 bases in the middle. CDR1 is LNHNV, CDR2 YYDKDF, per germline (reference sequence). CDR3 sequence (DNA): TGTGCCACCAGCAGAGATCTTAGGGGTCAGAACACCGGGGAGCTGTTTTTT. Amino acids: CATSRDLRGQNTGELFF.

This clonotype was seen only a few times. J is TRBJ2-5 and V is TRBV11-1; TRBD1 matches at 8 bases. Germline V gene lookup returns CDR1 SGHAT and CDR2 FQDESV (reference sequence). The ends lost 5 bases at V and 0 bases at J; junction bases unmatched: 17. The length of the CDR3 is 19 residues. CDR3 sequence: CASSPRTGLNDGYQETQYF. CDR3 nucleotide sequence: TGTGCCAGCAGCCCCAGGACAGGGTTAAACGACGGGTACCAAGAGACCCAGTACTTC.

In this sample, this clonotype turned up a few times. The chain recombines TRBV28 with TRBJ2-5, with D uncertain. The CDR3 covers 16 residues. From germline, CDR1 is MDHEN and CDR2 SYDVKM. Trimming left V 1 base short and J 7 bases short, with 19 bases between. DNA of the CDR3: TGTGCCAGCAGTTTATTGGATATGGCGGCGGCCCGGACCCAGTACTTC. Its translation: CASSLLDMAAARTQYF. Using reference TRBV28 and TRBJ2-5 for the parts outside the CDR3, the full variable domain is DVKVTQSSRYLVKRTGEKVFLECVQDMDHENMFWYRQDPGLGLRLIYFSYDVKMKEKGDIPEGYSVSREKKERFSLILESASTNQTSMYLCASSLLDMAAARTQYFGPGTRLLVL.

Here the CDR3 DNA reads TGTGCCACCAGCCCCCGACTAGCGGGGGGGCCTAATCCAGATACGCAGTATTTT. Protein sequence: CATSPRLAGGPNPDTQYF. The chain links TRBV15 to TRBJ2-3, with TRBD2 matching 14 bases. The CDR3 contains 18 residues. Germline trimming cut 5 bases from V and 4 bases from J; bases unmatched to any gene: 11. CDR1 LNHNV and CDR2 YYDKDF come from the germline V gene (reference sequence).

This clonotype was observed at least ten times. V gene TRBV18 combines with J gene TRBJ2-5; D uncertain. Per the germline V gene, CDR1 is KGHSH and CDR2 is LQKENI. The CDR3 runs to 11 residues. Deletions cut 3 bases from V and 5 bases from J, with 4 bases between. Written as DNA, the CDR3 is TGTGCCAGCTCACCGCTCGAGACCCAGTACTTC. It encodes CASSPLETQYF.

The genes are TRBV20-1 and TRBJ2-7; 10 bases fit TRBD2. Germline V gene lookup returns CDR1 DFQATT and CDR2 SNEGSKA (reference sequence). The CDR3 extends over 14 amino acids. Trimming at V came to 5 bases and at J to 3 bases, leaving 7 bases not matched to a gene. The CDR3 reads CSAFRLAGSYEQYF. The DNA of the CDR3 is TGCAGTGCTTTTAGACTAGCGGGTAGCTACGAGCAGTACTTC.

Only a few counts were recorded for this clonotype. The chain joins TRBV28 to TRBJ2-7; 11 bases are a match to TRBD2. CDR1 and CDR2 (germline): MDHEN, SYDVKM. The ends lost 1 base at V and 5 bases at J; junction bases unmatched: 4. This CDR3 contains 15 residues. CDR3 DNA: TGTGCCAGCAGTTTATTTAGCGGGAGGGCCAACGAGCAGTACTTC. Its protein product is CASSLFSGRANEQYF.

This clonotype was seen many times. The chain carries TRBV12-3 or TRBV12-4 and TRBJ2-1; D uncertain. The germline V and J ends were trimmed by 5 bases and 10 bases, with 9 bases remaining between them. CDR3 length: 11 amino acids. The CDR3 sequence is CASSMSREQFF. Written as DNA, the CDR3 is TGTGCCAGCAGTATGTCCCGGGAGCAGTTCTTC.

This clonotype was seen only a few times. The V call is TRBV29-1, the J call TRBJ2-7, with D perhaps matching TRBD2 (6 bases). This CDR3 region has 14 residues. Germline values: CDR1 SQVTM, CDR2 ANQGSEA. Trimming cost V 6 bases and J 5 bases, with 20 bases left between them. CDR3 bases: TGCAGCGTCGCCGGGGGAAACCTAAATAACGAGCAGTACTTC. This encodes CSVAGGNLNNEQYF.

This clonotype was counted many times. The chain links TRBV18 to TRBJ2-5; 8 bases map to TRBD1. The CDR3 covers 16 residues. Germline CDR1 is KGHSH and CDR2 is LQKENI. The V segment lost 2 bases and the J segment 2 bases; nucleotides outside the gene matches: 7. DNA for the CDR3: TGTGCCAGCTCACCAGTCAGCCAGGGGGCTCAAGAGACCCAGTACTTC. This codes for CASSPVSQGAQETQYF.

In this sample, this clonotype turned up a few times. The chain combines TRBV5-1 with TRBJ1-5; the D gene is possibly TRBD1 (6 bases). Germline V lookup: CDR1 SGHRS, CDR2 YFSETQ. The CDR3 length is 15 residues. Trimming stripped 3 bases from V and 0 bases from J, with 10 bases between. The CDR3 bases are TGCGCCAGCAGCTGGACAGCGGGTAGCAATCAGCCCCAGCATTTT. It yields the protein CASSWTAGSNQPQHF.

This clonotype was picked up a small number of times. V is TRBV20-1 and J is TRBJ2-4; the D is unclear. Trimming took off 3 bases at V and 7 bases at J, with 4 bases between the two ends. The CDR3 is made up of 10 amino acids. The V gene's germline CDR1 is DFQATT and CDR2 SNEGSKA (reference sequence). The DNA for the CDR3 is TGCAGTGCTAGTCGGAACATTCAGTACTTC. Translating it yields CSASRNIQYF.

The table lists this clonotype with many counts. Here the CDR3 reads CASTRDLTAKNIQYF. DNA of the CDR3: TGTGCCAGCACTAGGGACCTTACAGCCAAAAACATTCAGTACTTC. This sequence joins TRBV6-1 and TRBJ2-4, with D perhaps matching TRBD1 or TRBD2 (5 bases each). Looked up from germline, CDR1 is MNHNS and CDR2 is SASEGT. This CDR3 has 15 amino acids. Trimming took off 7 bases at V and 0 bases at J, with 13 bases between the two ends.

This clonotype has ten or more counts. The chain recombines TRBV11-2 with TRBJ1-1, with D perhaps matching TRBD1 (6 bases). The CDR3 is 17 residues long. Germline V lookup: CDR1 SGHAT, CDR2 FQNNGV. The V gene lost 0 bases and the J gene lost 5 bases, with 19 bases spanning the gap. The CDR3 here is CASSLDNNRATKTEAFF. The CDR3 DNA is TGTGCCAGCAGCTTAGATAACAACAGGGCTACAAAGACTGAAGCTTTCTTT.

This chain uses TRBV5-1 with TRBJ1-1; TRBD1 might be the D (5 bases). The V and J ends lost 5 bases and 4 bases respectively, with 12 bases between them. CDR3 length: 13 residues. Germline CDR1 SGHRS, CDR2 YFSETQ. The CDR3 DNA reads as TGCGCCAGCAGTCCAGGGCACAGCACTGAAGCTTTCTTT. This codes for CASSPGHSTEAFF.

This clonotype was detected many times. This sequence joins TRBV5-1 and TRBJ2-7, with 9 bases fitting TRBD1. The V gene's germline CDR1 is SGHRS and CDR2 YFSETQ. Trimming cost V 4 bases and J 0 bases; bases outside gene matches: 2. This CDR3 is built from 14 residues. The CDR3 loop is CASSGDRASYEQYF. The CDR3 bases are TGCGCCAGCAGCGGGGACAGGGCCTCCTACGAGCAGTACTTC.

At least ten counts were recorded for this clonotype. This rearrangement joins TRBV10-3 to TRBJ2-7; D tentatively fits TRBD1 or TRBD2 (5 bases each). V was trimmed by 5 bases and J by 3 bases, leaving 17 bases between them. This CDR3 comprises 15 residues. CDR1 and CDR2 from the germline V gene are ENHRY and SYGVKD. The CDR3 sequence: CAISWGLRDGYEQYF. The CDR3 DNA sequence: TGTGCCATCAGTTGGGGTCTCCGGGACGGCTACGAGCAGTACTTC.

In this sample, this clonotype turned up a few times. The chain couples TRBV5-1 to TRBJ2-3; D remains unclear. Trimming pared 7 bases from V and 4 bases from J, leaving 13 bases between. The CDR3 consists of 13 residues. CDR1 and CDR2 from the germline V gene are SGHRS and YFSETQ. The CDR3 bases are TGCGCCAGCGGCCGGTTCTCCGCAGATACGCAGTATTTT. It encodes CASGRFSADTQYF.

This clonotype was counted at least ten times. The chain couples TRBV20-1 to TRBJ2-3; 8 bases are shared with TRBD2. Germline V gives CDR1 DFQATT, CDR2 SNEGSKA (reference sequence). The ends lost 6 bases at V and 2 bases at J; junction bases unmatched: 4. The CDR3 has 13 amino acids. The CDR3 DNA follows: TGCAGTGCGGGGACTAGGGTCACAGATACGCAGTATTTT. This gives the protein CSAGTRVTDTQYF.

The chain has TRBV6-5 and TRBJ1-1; D is unresolved. This CDR3 is 13 amino acids long. The germline V gene encodes CDR1 MNHEY and CDR2 SVGAGI. The V end lost 6 bases, the J end lost 3 bases, and 11 bases lay between the germline ends. In DNA form, the CDR3 reads TGTGCCAGCAGCTACGGGCCTTACACTGAAGCTTTCTTT. The encoded protein is CASSYGPYTEAFF.

The genes are TRBV6-1 and TRBJ1-6; D not certain. This CDR3 region has 15 residues. Trimming removed 3 bases at V and 9 bases at J, with 15 bases between. CDR1 and CDR2 (germline): MNHNS, SASEGT. DNA for the CDR3: TGTGCCAGCAGTGAGGCGAATTGGGTTTCTTCACCCCTCCACTTT. It translates to CASSEANWVSSPLHF.

This clonotype was recorded a few times. The chain links TRBV7-9 to TRBJ1-1, with D unclear. Germline V gene sequence: CDR1 SEHNR, CDR2 FQNEAQ (reference sequence). The CDR3 spans 15 residues. V gave up 4 bases and J gave up 6 bases, with 18 bases separating them. In DNA, the CDR3 is TGTGCCAGCAGCTCCACGTGGAGTGAAATCCCTGAAGCTTTCTTT. This encodes CASSSTWSEIPEAFF.

CDR3 in amino acids: CASSETGGPLYNEQFF. CDR3 DNA sequence: TGTGCCAGCAGTGAAACGGGGGGGCCTCTCTACAATGAGCAGTTCTTC. The chain combines TRBV28 with TRBJ2-1; 8 bases agree with TRBD2. Losses at the gene ends were 5 bases for V and 3 bases for J; bases not matched to a gene: 9. In germline, CDR1 is MDHEN, CDR2 SYDVKM. The CDR3 is 16 residues long.

The rearrangement links TRBV7-9 to TRBJ2-2; 7 bases agree with TRBD2. In germline, CDR1 is SEHNR, CDR2 FQNEAQ (reference sequence). V dropped 2 bases and J dropped 4; count of bases not matched to a gene: 4. The CDR3 is 15 amino acids. CDR3: CASSLRSGSTGELFF. The CDR3 bases are TGTGCCAGCAGCTTACGTAGCGGGTCCACCGGGGAGCTGTTTTTT.

This clonotype was observed many times. The chain has TRBV20-1 and TRBJ2-7, with D uncertain. V lost 7 bases and J lost 3, with 10 bases in between. The CDR3 spans 11 residues. Germline V gives CDR1 DFQATT, CDR2 SNEGSKA (reference sequence). CDR3 DNA: TGCAGTGGAGGCTTTGACTACGAGCAGTACTTC. This codes for CSGGFDYEQYF.

V gene TRBV4-3 combines with J gene TRBJ2-2; unclear D gene. V was pared by 0 bases and J by 6 bases, with 8 bases between. This CDR3 is 14 amino acids long. Germline V CDR1 and CDR2: LGHNA, YSLEER. The chain's CDR3 is CASSQDLGPGELFF. DNA of the CDR3: TGCGCCAGCAGCCAAGATCTTGGGCCCGGGGAGCTGTTTTTT.

The sample holds a few counts of this clonotype. The V gene is TRBV11-1, the J gene TRBJ2-1, with TRBD2 identical over 8 bases. The junction had 9 bases not matched to a gene; V was cut back by 2 bases and J by 0 bases. Germline V CDR1 and CDR2: SGHAT, FQDESV (reference sequence). This CDR3 is built from 18 residues. The CDR3 DNA reads as TGTGCCAGCAGCTTACTAGCGGGCCGGAAGAGCTCCTACAATGAGCAGTTCTTC. Translated, it gives CASSLLAGRKSSYNEQFF.